The 3 T cell receptor beta chains given below trace back to one sample, sequenced in a study of blood T cell repertoires in COVID-19. The assay was immunoSEQ multiplex PCR, and TCRdb's table has in-frame clones only and misses some. The sample carries 140,000 to 150,000 clones, more than 75% recorded once. Sequencing input: peripheral blood. Receptors originate from a human donor in a cohort sampled during active COVID-19.

The J gene is TRBJ2-7, the V gene TRBV15; unclear D gene. Trimming stripped 2 bases from V and 3 bases from J, with 11 bases between. CDR3 length: 14 residues. CDR1 is LNHNV and CDR2 is YYDKDF in the germline V gene (reference sequence). CDR3: CATSRSGFGYEQYF. For the CDR3, the DNA is TGTGCCACCAGCAGATCCGGGTTTGGCTACGAGCAGTACTTC. Based on the CDR3 plus reference TRBV15 and TRBJ2-7, the full variable domain is DAMVIQNPRYQVTQFGKPVTLSCSQTLNHNVMYWYQQKSSQAPKLLFHYYDKDFNNEADTPDNFQSRRPNTSFCFLDIRSPGLGDTAMYLCATSRSGFGYEQYFGPGTRLTVT.

In this sample, this clone turned up once. The gene calls are TRBV9 and TRBJ2-1; maybe TRBD2 (5 bases). CDR3 length: 16 amino acids. Germline CDR1 reads SGDLS; CDR2 reads YYNGEE. The germline V and J ends were trimmed by 1 base and 0 bases, with 11 bases remaining between them. The CDR3 sequence is CASSVIPSGSYNEQFF. In nucleotides, the CDR3 is TGTGCCAGCAGCGTAATCCCCAGCGGCTCCTACAATGAGCAGTTCTTC.

This clone came up a few times. The chain links TRBV10-3 to TRBJ2-1; 8 bases match TRBD2. The V segment lost 6 bases and the J segment 5 bases; nucleotides outside the gene matches: 3. This CDR3 comprises 13 residues. From germline, CDR1 is ENHRY and CDR2 SYGVKD. The CDR3 here is CAIRSGGDNEQFF. Here the CDR3 DNA reads TGTGCCATCAGGAGCGGGGGAGACAATGAGCAGTTCTTC.